The next 14 T cell receptor beta chains were all read from a single sample in a study of blood T cell repertoires in COVID-19. Clones were read by immunoSEQ multiplex PCR, and TCRdb kept only the in-frame ones, dropping some. This table holds about 350,000 clones, over 80% found once. Sequenced: peripheral blood. These receptors were obtained from a man aged 25-45 years with COVID-19, enrolled during active disease.

The genes are TRBV7-6 and TRBJ2-1, with TRBD1 matching over 10 bases. Germline V gives CDR1 SGHVS, CDR2 FNYEAQ. CDR3 size: 16 residues. V lost 5 bases, J lost 7 bases, and 11 bases stayed unmatched. The CDR3 is CASSHRQGAANNEQFF. The DNA of the CDR3 is TGTGCCAGCAGCCATCGACAGGGGGCGGCCAATAATGAGCAGTTCTTC.

The rearrangement uses TRBV5-4 and TRBJ2-5; a weak D match, TRBD2 (7 bases). CDR1 and CDR2 from the germline V gene are SGHNT and YYREEE (reference sequence). The CDR3 is 17 residues long. Trimming pared 2 bases from V and 6 bases from J, leaving 23 bases between. In DNA form, the CDR3 reads TGTGCCAGCAGCTTATATACTCCGGGGGGCGCTGATCAGACCCAGTACTTC. This gives the protein CASSLYTPGGADQTQYF.

The chain is built from TRBV7-2 and TRBJ2-4; 10 nucleotides agree with TRBD2. CDR1 SGHTA and CDR2 FQGNSA come from the germline V gene. The CDR3 runs 17 residues. Trimming at V came to 1 base and at J to 7 bases, leaving 10 bases not matched to a gene. This CDR3 reads CASSLVGSGGPRNIQYF. DNA of the CDR3: TGTGCCAGCAGCTTAGTGGGTAGCGGGGGGCCTCGGAACATTCAGTACTTC. The variable domain in full, with the rest retrieved from reference TRBV7-2 and TRBJ2-4, is GAGVSQSPSNKVTEKGKDVELRCDPISGHTALYWYRQSLGQGLEFLIYFQGNSAPDKSGLPSDRFSAERTGGSVSTLTIQRTQQEDSAVYLCASSLVGSGGPRNIQYFGAGTRLSVL.

The gene calls are TRBV7-2 and TRBJ2-2; D may be TRBD2 (6 bases). The V end was cut by 5 bases, the J end by 7 bases, with 14 bases between. The CDR3 has 14 residues. Germline V gives CDR1 SGHTA, CDR2 FQGNSA. CDR3 sequence reads: CASSLSLGGGELFF. The CDR3, as DNA: TGTGCCAGCAGCCTTAGTCTGGGGGGCGGGGAGCTGTTTTTT.

This chain links TRBV28 with TRBJ2-7; 9 bases fit TRBD1. The ends lost 6 bases at V and 7 bases at J; junction bases unmatched: 22. The CDR3 extends over 18 amino acids. CDR1 is MDHEN and CDR2 is SYDVKM in the germline V gene. This CDR3 is CASRQTGQGVFLLGEQYF. CDR3 coding DNA: TGTGCCAGCAGGCAGACGGGACAGGGAGTTTTCCTACTGGGGGAGCAGTACTTC.

The chain couples TRBV19 to TRBJ2-7, with 8 positions matching TRBD1. From germline, CDR1 is LNHDA and CDR2 SQIVND (reference sequence). The CDR3 loop spans 16 amino acids. J was trimmed by 3 bases and V by 4 bases; bases with no gene match: 11. The DNA of the CDR3 is TGTGCCAGTAGTACACTTCCGGGACAGGAGGTCTACGAGCAGTACTTC. This gives the protein CASSTLPGQEVYEQYF.

The chain combines TRBV5-1 with TRBJ1-1; D may be TRBD1 (5 bases). The CDR3 is 13 amino acids. The ends were cut back, 3 bases at V and 3 bases at J, with 9 bases in the middle. Germline CDR1 and CDR2: SGHRS and YFSETQ. The CDR3, as DNA: TGCGCCAGCAGCTCTGTCAGGGACACTGAAGCTTTCTTT. This gives the protein CASSSVRDTEAFF.

The chain joins TRBV7-9 to TRBJ2-6; D remains ambiguous. This CDR3 is 14 amino acids long. Germline-derived CDR1 and CDR2 are SEHNR and FQNEAQ (reference sequence). The V gene lost 2 bases and the J gene lost 2 bases, with 4 bases spanning the gap. CDR3 sequence reads: CASSLSAGANVLTF. Here the CDR3 DNA reads TGTGCCAGCAGCTTATCGGCTGGGGCCAACGTCCTGACTTTC. The full variable domain, in which reference TRBV7-9 and TRBJ2-6 provide the parts outside the CDR3, is DTGVSQNPRHKITKRGQNVTFRCDPISEHNRLYWYRQTLGQGPEFLTYFQNEAQLEKSRLLSDRFSAERPKGSFSTLEIQRTEQGDSAMYLCASSLSAGANVLTFGAGSRLTVL.

The chain couples TRBV19 to TRBJ1-4; 7 bases fit TRBD1. Germline CDR1 reads LNHDA; CDR2 reads SQIVND (reference sequence). This CDR3 has 14 amino acids. J gave up 6 bases and V 4 bases, and 5 bases lay outside the gene matches. DNA of the CDR3: TGTGCCAGTAGTAGCAGGGGGTTGGATGAAAAACTGTTTTTT. Translation gives CASSSRGLDEKLFF.

The gene calls are TRBV18 and TRBJ2-1; the D is unclear. The CDR3 covers 14 residues. Per germline, CDR1 KGHSH and CDR2 LQKENI. The ends were cut back, 1 base at V and 5 bases at J, with 9 bases in the middle. The CDR3 region is CASSPRANNNEQFF. CDR3 coding DNA: TGTGCCAGCTCACCACGGGCTAACAACAATGAGCAGTTCTTC.

The J gene is TRBJ1-1, the V gene TRBV7-3; no clear D. The CDR3 runs 13 residues. Between the trimmed V and J ends, which lost 4 bases and 6 bases, there was a span of 12 bases. CDR1 is SGHTA, CDR2 FQGTGA, per germline. CDR3 sequence: CASSSRRTAEAFF. CDR3 in DNA: TGTGCCAGCAGCTCACGGAGAACGGCTGAAGCTTTCTTT.

The chain couples TRBV7-6 to TRBJ1-2; perhaps TRBD1 as D (6 bases). Germline V gives CDR1 SGHVS, CDR2 FNYEAQ. The V and J ends lost 1 base and 1 base respectively, with 16 bases between them. The CDR3 spans 17 residues. The CDR3, as DNA: TGTGCCAGCAGCTTAGGGCCCCAGGGGACCTTTAACTATGGCTACACCTTC. This encodes CASSLGPQGTFNYGYTF.

V is TRBV6-5 and J is TRBJ2-3; a weak D match, TRBD2 (6 bases). Germline lookup yields CDR1 MNHEY and CDR2 SVGAGI. V was cut by 5 bases and J by 2 bases, with 14 bases left in between. The CDR3 has 15 amino acids. CDR3 region: CASSRTWDSTDTQYF. In DNA form, the CDR3 reads TGTGCCAGCAGTCGGACTTGGGACTCCACAGATACGCAGTATTTT.

V gene TRBV24-1 combines with J gene TRBJ1-5; no firm D call. Germline V CDR1 and CDR2: KGHDR, SFDVKD. With 0 bases removed from V and 6 bases from J, the gap between germline ends came to 5 bases. The CDR3 length is 13 residues. The CDR3 loop is CATSDLIGQPQHF. The CDR3 nucleotides are TGTGCCACCAGTGATTTGATCGGTCAGCCCCAGCATTTT.